The text below deals with one TCR beta chain. Its specificity is not known. This CDR3 region has 14 residues. Germline loops: CDR1 GTSNPN, CDR2 SVGIG (reference sequence). V dropped 1 base and J dropped 8 bases, with 17 bases sitting between them. The sample originates from a study of blood T cells in healthy people across ages. The study, taken as a whole, reports: Because donor CMV status was unknown, expanded clonotype changes were possibly confounded. Relative to aged donors, long-lived donors carried more naive CD4+ cells and displayed higher diversity. Across samples, TCR beta diversity tracked strongly with naive T cell percentage.

Primers used in a second PCR of roughly 7 to 12 cycles were a sample-barcoded 5' primer and a J-beta primer mix. All cDNA molecules were each tagged by a template-switch adaptor with 12 random nucleotides. Each CDR3 protein is one row after TCRdb ran MiXCR on the 5' RACE reads. The sample lists 1.5 million to 2 million distinct CDR3 sequences, about 35% occurring once. This sequence joins TRBV30 and TRBJ1-2, with D maybe TRBD1 (5 bases). The clonotype comes from a woman under 40 in good health. Sequencing was performed on blood. CDR3 region: CAWSEGSRARGYTF. DNA for the CDR3: TGTGCCTGGAGTGAGGGGAGCCGAGCAAGGGGCTACACCTTC.